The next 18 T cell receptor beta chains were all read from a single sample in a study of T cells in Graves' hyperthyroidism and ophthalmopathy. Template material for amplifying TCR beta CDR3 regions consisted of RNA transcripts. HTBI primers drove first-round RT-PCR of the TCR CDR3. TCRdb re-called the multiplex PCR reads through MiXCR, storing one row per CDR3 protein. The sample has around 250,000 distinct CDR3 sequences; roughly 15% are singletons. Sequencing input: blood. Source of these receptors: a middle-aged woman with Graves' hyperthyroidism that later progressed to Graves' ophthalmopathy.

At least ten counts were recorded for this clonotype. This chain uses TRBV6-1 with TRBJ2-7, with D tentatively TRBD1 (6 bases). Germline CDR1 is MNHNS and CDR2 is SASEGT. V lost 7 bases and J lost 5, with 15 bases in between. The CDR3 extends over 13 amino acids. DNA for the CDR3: TGTGCCAGCATTCCCCCGACAGGCGACGAGCAGTACTTC. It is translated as CASIPPTGDEQYF.

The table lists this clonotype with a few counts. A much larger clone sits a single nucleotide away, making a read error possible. Here the CDR3 reads CASSFARGWSSEQYF. The CDR3 DNA reads TGCGCCAGCAGCTTCGCCAGGGGTTGGTCATCCGAGCAGTACTTC. The chain recombines TRBV5-1 with TRBJ2-7; a weak D match, TRBD1 (6 bases). The CDR3 runs to 15 residues. Germline assignment: CDR1 SGHRS and CDR2 YFSETQ. Trimming took 2 bases from V and 6 from J, leaving 18 bases between them. The whole variable domain, filled in from reference TRBV5-1 and TRBJ2-7, reads KAGVTQTPRYLIKTRGQQVTLSCSPISGHRSVSWYQQTPGQGLQFLFEYFSETQRNKGNFPGRFSGRQFSNSRSEMNVSTLELGDSALYLCASSFARGWSSEQYFGPGTRLTVT.

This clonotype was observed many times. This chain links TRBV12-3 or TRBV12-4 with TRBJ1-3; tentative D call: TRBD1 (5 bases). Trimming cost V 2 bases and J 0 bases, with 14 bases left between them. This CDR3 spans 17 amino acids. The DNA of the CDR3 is TGTGCCAGCAGTTTATTAGGGACCGGGAACTCTGGAAACACCATATATTTT. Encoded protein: CASSLLGTGNSGNTIYF.

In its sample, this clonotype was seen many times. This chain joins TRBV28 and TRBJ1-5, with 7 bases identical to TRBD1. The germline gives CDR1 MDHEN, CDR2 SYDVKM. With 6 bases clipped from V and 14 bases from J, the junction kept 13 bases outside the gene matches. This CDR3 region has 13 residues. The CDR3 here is CASSTIRGTAEHF. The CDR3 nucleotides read TGTGCCAGCAGCACCATTCGTGGGACAGCCGAGCATTTT.

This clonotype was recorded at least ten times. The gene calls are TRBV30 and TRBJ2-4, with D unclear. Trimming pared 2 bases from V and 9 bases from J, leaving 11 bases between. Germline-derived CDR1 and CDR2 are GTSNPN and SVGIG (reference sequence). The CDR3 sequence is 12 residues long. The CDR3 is CAWSPTGLIQYF. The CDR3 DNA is TGTGCCTGGAGTCCTACTGGGCTCATTCAGTACTTC. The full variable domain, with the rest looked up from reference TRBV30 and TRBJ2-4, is SQTIHQWPATLVQPVGSPLSLECTVEGTSNPNLYWYRQAAGRGLQLLFYSVGIGQISSEVPQNLSASRPQDRQFILSSKKLLLSDSGFYLCAWSPTGLIQYFGAGTRLSVL.

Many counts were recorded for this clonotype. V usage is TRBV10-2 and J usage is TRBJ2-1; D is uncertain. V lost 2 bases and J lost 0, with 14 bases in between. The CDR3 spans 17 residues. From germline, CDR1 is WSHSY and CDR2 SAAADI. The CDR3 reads CASSEARGPSSYNEQFF. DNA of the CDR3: TGCGCCAGCAGTGAGGCCCGCGGACCGAGCTCCTACAATGAGCAGTTCTTC.

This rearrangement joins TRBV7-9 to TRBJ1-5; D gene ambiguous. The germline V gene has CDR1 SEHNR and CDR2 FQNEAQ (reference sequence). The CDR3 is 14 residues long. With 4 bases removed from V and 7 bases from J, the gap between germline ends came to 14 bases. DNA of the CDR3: TGTGCCAGCAGCTCATCAGACCCTGGGCAGCCCCAGCATTTT. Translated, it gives CASSSSDPGQPQHF.

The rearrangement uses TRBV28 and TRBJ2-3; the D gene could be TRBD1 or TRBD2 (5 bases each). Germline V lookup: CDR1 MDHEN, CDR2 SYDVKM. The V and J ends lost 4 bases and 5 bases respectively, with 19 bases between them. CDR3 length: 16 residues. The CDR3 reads CASSSAHQGGLDTQYF. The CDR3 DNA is TGTGCCAGCAGTTCGGCGCATCAGGGCGGGTTAGATACGCAGTATTTT.

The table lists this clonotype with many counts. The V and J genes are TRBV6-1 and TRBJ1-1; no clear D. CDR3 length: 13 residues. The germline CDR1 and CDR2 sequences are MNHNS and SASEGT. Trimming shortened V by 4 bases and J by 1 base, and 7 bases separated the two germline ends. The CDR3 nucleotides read TGTGCCAGCAGTGCCACCGAGAACACTGAAGCTTTCTTT. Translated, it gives CASSATENTEAFF.

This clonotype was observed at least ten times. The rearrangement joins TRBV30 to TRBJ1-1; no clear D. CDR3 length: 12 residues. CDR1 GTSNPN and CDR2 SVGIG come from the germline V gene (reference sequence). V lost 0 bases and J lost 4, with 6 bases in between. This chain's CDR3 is CAWSVWGTEAFF. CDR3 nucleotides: TGTGCCTGGAGTGTGTGGGGCACTGAAGCTTTCTTT.

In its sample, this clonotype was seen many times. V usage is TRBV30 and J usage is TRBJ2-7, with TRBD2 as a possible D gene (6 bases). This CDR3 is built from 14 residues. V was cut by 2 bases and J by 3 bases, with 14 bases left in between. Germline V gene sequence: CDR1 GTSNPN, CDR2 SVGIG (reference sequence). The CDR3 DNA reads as TGTGCCTGGAGTTTCGCGCAGGGACTCTACGAGCAGTACTTC. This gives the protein CAWSFAQGLYEQYF.

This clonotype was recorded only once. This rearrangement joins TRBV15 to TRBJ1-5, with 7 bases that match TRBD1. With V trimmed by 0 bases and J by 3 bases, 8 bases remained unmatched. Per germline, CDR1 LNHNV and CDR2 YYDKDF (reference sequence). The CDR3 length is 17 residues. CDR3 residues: CATSRDGTVSTNQPQHF. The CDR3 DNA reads TGTGCCACCAGCAGAGATGGGACAGTTAGCACCAATCAGCCCCAGCATTTT.

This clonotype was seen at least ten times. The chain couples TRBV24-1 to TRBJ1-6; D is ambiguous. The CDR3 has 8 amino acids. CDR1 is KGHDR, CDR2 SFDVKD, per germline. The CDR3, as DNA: TGTGCTCCGGAGGCCCTCCACTTT. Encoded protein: CAPEALHF.

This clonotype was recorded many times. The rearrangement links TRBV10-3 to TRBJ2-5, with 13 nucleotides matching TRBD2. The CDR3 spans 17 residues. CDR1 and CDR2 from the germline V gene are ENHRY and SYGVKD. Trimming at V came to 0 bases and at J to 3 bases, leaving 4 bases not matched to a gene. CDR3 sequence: CAISESAGLAGEETQYF. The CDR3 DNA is TGTGCCATCAGTGAGTCGGCCGGACTAGCGGGAGAAGAGACCCAGTACTTC.

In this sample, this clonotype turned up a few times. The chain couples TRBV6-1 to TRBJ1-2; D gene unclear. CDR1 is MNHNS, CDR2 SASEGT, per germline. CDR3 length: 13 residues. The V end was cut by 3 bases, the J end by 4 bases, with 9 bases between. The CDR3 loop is CASSEYYSYGYTF. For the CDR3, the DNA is TGTGCCAGCAGTGAGTACTATTCCTATGGCTACACCTTC.

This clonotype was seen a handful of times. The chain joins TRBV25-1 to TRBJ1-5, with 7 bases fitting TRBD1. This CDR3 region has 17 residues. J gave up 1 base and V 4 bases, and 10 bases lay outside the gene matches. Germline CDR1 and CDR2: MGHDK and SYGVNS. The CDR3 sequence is CASSAGTDLYSNQPQHF. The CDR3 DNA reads TGTGCCAGCAGTGCCGGGACAGACCTTTACAGCAATCAGCCCCAGCATTTT.

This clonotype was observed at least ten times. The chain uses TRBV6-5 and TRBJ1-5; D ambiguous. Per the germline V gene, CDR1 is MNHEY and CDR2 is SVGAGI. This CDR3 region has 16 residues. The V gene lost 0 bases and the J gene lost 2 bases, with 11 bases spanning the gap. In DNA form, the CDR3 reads TGTGCCAGCAGTTACTCGGCAGGTGATGGCAATCAGCCCCAGCATTTT. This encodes CASSYSAGDGNQPQHF.

The CDR3 DNA follows: TGCAGTGCTAGAGATCGGACTAGCGGGTACCTATACGAGCAGTACTTC. Its translation is CSARDRTSGYLYEQYF. The rearrangement links TRBV20-1 to TRBJ2-7; 11 bases line up with TRBD2. The V gene end was trimmed by 0 bases and the J gene end by 4 bases; junction bases not matched to a gene: 8. CDR3 length: 16 residues. Germline-derived CDR1 and CDR2 are DFQATT and SNEGSKA (reference sequence).